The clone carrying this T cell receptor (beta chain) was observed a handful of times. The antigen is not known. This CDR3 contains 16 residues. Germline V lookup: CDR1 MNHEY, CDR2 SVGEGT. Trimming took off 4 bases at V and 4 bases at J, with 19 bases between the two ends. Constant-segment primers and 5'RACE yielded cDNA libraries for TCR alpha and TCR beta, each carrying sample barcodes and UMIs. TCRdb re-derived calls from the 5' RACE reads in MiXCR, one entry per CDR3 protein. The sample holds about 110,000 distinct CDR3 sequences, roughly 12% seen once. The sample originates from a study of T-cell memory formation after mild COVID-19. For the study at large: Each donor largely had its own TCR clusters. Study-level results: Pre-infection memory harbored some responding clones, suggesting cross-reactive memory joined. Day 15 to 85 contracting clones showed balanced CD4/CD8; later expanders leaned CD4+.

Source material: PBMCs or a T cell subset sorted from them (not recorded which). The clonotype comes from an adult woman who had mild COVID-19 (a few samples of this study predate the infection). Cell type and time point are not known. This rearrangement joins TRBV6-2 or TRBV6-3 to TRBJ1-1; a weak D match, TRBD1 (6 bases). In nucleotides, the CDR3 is TGTGCCAGCAGTTTACAGGGACCCGGCCTGACCACTGAAGCTTTCTTT. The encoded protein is CASSLQGPGLTTEAFF.